One T cell receptor beta chain is described in this entry. This specimen includes other DNA sequences encoding the same CDR3. CDR3 length: 16 amino acids. Germline assignment: CDR1 SGHTA and CDR2 FQGTGA. The V and J ends lost 2 bases and 0 bases, in that order; junction bases with no gene match: 3. The data are from a study of blood T cell repertoires in COVID-19. Background on the study: The samples span acute and convalescent COVID-19 from the United States, Italy and Spain. T cells, B-cell-depleted T cells, or PBMCs supplied cDNA or gDNA.

Under the authors' procedure: Amplification with reference gene primers provided the estimates of nucleated cell counts. Some clones are missing from TCRdb's copy, which holds only in-frame ones; the method was immunoSEQ multiplex PCR. V and J calls and clone size follow that table, whereas D and trimming were derived from the DNA. The sample yields around 110,000 clones, approximately 80% seen once. The genes are TRBV7-3 and TRBJ2-1, with 8 bases that match TRBD2. The TCR comes from a woman between 65 and 79 years old with acute or convalescent COVID-19. The sequenced material came from peripheral blood. This chain's CDR3 is CASSLSLAASYNEQFF. The CDR3 DNA reads TGTGCCAGCAGCTTATCACTAGCGGCCTCCTACAATGAGCAGTTCTTC.